A selection of T cell receptor beta chains follows, all from one sample in a study of regulatory T cells in long-lasting Graves disease. TCRdb re-analysed the multiplex PCR reads in MiXCR, keeping a single row per CDR3 protein. The sample has roughly 500,000 distinct CDR3 sequences, approximately 21% seen once. This material consisted of peripheral blood mononuclear cells (PBMCs), taken when the disease was refractory, from a patient treated with antithyroid drugs. These receptors were obtained from a female donor with Graves disease. The CDR3 runs from the conserved cysteine through the conserved F or W. A D gene is named only where the DNA matches it firmly. Part of the rows lack a size; the others show once, few, many or a class for expanded clones.

V gene	J gene	D gene	clone size	CDR3 DNA	CDR3 protein
TRBV20-1	TRBJ2-5	TRBD2	many	TGCAGTGCTAGTGTAGCGGGAAAACAAGAGACCCAGTACTTC	CSASVAGKQETQYF
TRBV5-1	TRBJ2-5	.	few	TGCGCCAGCAGCTTGTTAAGAGGGGAAGAGACCCAGTACTTC	CASSLLRGEETQYF
TRBV20-1	TRBJ2-5	TRBD1	many	TGCAGTGCGTGGACAGGGAGAACTTGGTACCAAGAGACCCAGTACTTC	CSAWTGRTWYQETQYF
TRBV12-3/TRBV12-4	TRBJ2-5	TRBD1	many	TGTGCCAGCAGTCCCCGACAGGGGGCTGGGGAGACCCAGTACTTC	CASSPRQGAGETQYF
TRBV12-3/TRBV12-4	TRBJ2-4	TRBD1	many	TGTGCCAGCACCCTGGACAGGGGGCTAGAGGGCATTCAGTACTTC	CASTLDRGLEGIQYF
TRBV10-2	TRBJ2-2	TRBD2	few	TGCGCCAGCCTGGGACTAGTTAACACCGGGGAGCTGTTTTTT	CASLGLVNTGELFF
TRBV7-9	TRBJ1-4	TRBD1	.	TGTGCCAGCAGCGCGGCCGGGACAGTCCATGAAAAACTGTTTTTT	CASSAAGTVHEKLFF
TRBV28	TRBJ2-5	TRBD2	many	TGTGCCAGCAGCTCTAGCGGGATGGGCTCCGGGACCCAGTACTTC	CASSSSGMGSGTQYF
TRBV19	TRBJ1-4	.	.	TGTGCCTCAGGGTCCCCTGGGACTAATGAAAAACTGTTTTTT	CASGSPGTNEKLFF
TRBV29-1	TRBJ2-5	TRBD2	many	TGCAGCGTTATCCGGGTAGCGGGGGAGACCCAGTACTTC	CSVIRVAGETQYF
TRBV11-2	TRBJ2-7	.	.	TGTGCCAGCAGCACGCTGTACAGCACCTCCTACGAGCAGTACTTC	CASSTLYSTSYEQYF
TRBV5-5	TRBJ1-1	.	few	TGTGCCAGCAGCTTGTCCTTGCGACAGCAGAACACTGAAGCTTTCTTT	CASSLSLRQQNTEAFF
TRBV4-1	TRBJ1-4	TRBD1	.	TGCGCCAGCAGCCGACCCACAGGGGGCGCCGGTGAAAAACTGTTTTTT	CASSRPTGGAGEKLFF
TRBV28	TRBJ2-7	.	many	TGTGCCAGCAGCCTACCCAGGGGTGGTTCCTACGAGCAGTACTTC	CASSLPRGGSYEQYF
TRBV6-2/TRBV6-3	TRBJ2-7	.	.	TGTGCCAGCAGTTACCGAACAGGGAAGGAGTACTTC	CASSYRTGKEYF
TRBV10-3	TRBJ1-1	.	.	TGTGCCATCAAGAGGGGGGCAGGGGCGATGAACACTGAAGCTTTCTTT	CAIKRGAGAMNTEAFF
TRBV18	TRBJ2-2	.	few	TGTGCCAGCTCACCTGTCACCGCGAACACCGGGGAGCTGTTTTTT	CASSPVTANTGELFF
TRBV7-9	TRBJ2-7	TRBD2	few	TGTGCCAGCAGCTCTGGATTTAGCGGGGCCCACGAGCAGTACTTC	CASSSGFSGAHEQYF
TRBV3-1	TRBJ1-1	.	many	TGTGCCAGCAGCCAGGGTCCCTACACTGAAGCTTTCTTT	CASSQGPYTEAFF
TRBV20-1	TRBJ2-1	.	few	TGCAGTGCTAGAGATCTGTACAATGAGCAGTTCTTC	CSARDLYNEQFF
TRBV10-3	TRBJ1-1	.	many	TGTGCCATCAGTGAGTCATCGGGGGGCACTGAAGCTTTCTTT	CAISESSGGTEAFF
TRBV19	TRBJ1-5	.	few	TGTGCCAGTAGTATAGATCCGGGAGCAAAAAATCAGCCCCAGCATTTT	CASSIDPGAKNQPQHF
TRBV6-1	TRBJ1-1	TRBD1	many	TGTGCCAGCAGTGAATGGGACAGAGAAGCTTTCTTT	CASSEWDREAFF
TRBV12-3/TRBV12-4	TRBJ1-2	.	many	TGTGCCAGCAGTTCAGGGACTTGGGGCTACACCTTC	CASSSGTWGYTF
TRBV12-3/TRBV12-4	TRBJ2-7	.	.	TGTGCCAGCAGGGGCGGTGTGGGGCCCTCCTACGAGCAGTACTTC	CASRGGVGPSYEQYF
TRBV24-1	TRBJ2-7	TRBD1	many	TGTGCCACCAGTGACATGAGGGACAGGGTGCGCGAGCAGTACTTC	CATSDMRDRVREQYF
TRBV5-1	TRBJ1-4	.	few	TGCGCCAGCAGATTGGAAACCGGCGGGGGTGAAAAACTGTTTTTT	CASRLETGGGEKLFF
TRBV6-2/TRBV6-3	TRBJ1-2	TRBD1	few	TGTGCCAGCAGTCGACCGGGACAGGGGTCGAGCTACACCTTC	CASSRPGQGSSYTF
TRBV5-6	TRBJ1-1	.	many	TGTGCCAGCAGCTCGCCCTTGACGGCAGTCACTGAAGCTTTCTTT	CASSSPLTAVTEAFF
TRBV7-9	TRBJ2-1	TRBD2	.	TGTGCCAGCAGCCGGACGACTAGCGGGAGAGGGAATGAGCAGTTCTTC	CASSRTTSGRGNEQFF
TRBV7-9	TRBJ1-1	.	many	TGTGCCAGCAGCTTAACAACCTGGGACACTGAAGCTTTCTTT	CASSLTTWDTEAFF
TRBV6-9	TRBJ2-5	TRBD2	.	TGTGCCAGCAGTTCTGCTGGCGGTTCTAGCGGGGGTGAGACCCAGTACTTC	CASSSAGGSSGGETQYF
TRBV12-3/TRBV12-4	TRBJ1-6	.	.	TGTGCCAGCAGCTCGCGGATCCATAATTCACCCCTCCACTTT	CASSSRIHNSPLHF
TRBV7-9	TRBJ2-5	.	few	TGTGCCAGCAAACTAGACCTCTTGGAGACCCAGTACTTC	CASKLDLLETQYF
TRBV28	TRBJ2-7	TRBD2	many	TGTGCCAGCAGTTACCTCCAGGGACTAGCGGGGCTCTACGAGCAGTACTTC	CASSYLQGLAGLYEQYF
TRBV20-1	TRBJ2-5	.	many	TGCAGTGCTAGCAGGGTTTCGGACCAAGAGACCCAGTACTTC	CSASRVSDQETQYF
TRBV2	TRBJ2-1	.	.	TGTGCCAGCAGATTCTACAATGAGCAGTTCTTC	CASRFYNEQFF
TRBV7-8	TRBJ1-1	.	many	TGTGCCAGCAGCTTAGGAGTACGGAACACTGAAGCTTTCTTT	CASSLGVRNTEAFF
TRBV3-1	TRBJ2-7	.	many	TGTGCCAGCAGCCGTAGATCGGGATCCGAGCAGTACTTC	CASSRRSGSEQYF
TRBV7-9	TRBJ2-5	TRBD1	many	TGTGCCAGCAGCTTATTTGGACAGGGGGTAACAGAGACCCAGTACTTC	CASSLFGQGVTETQYF
TRBV6-9	TRBJ2-1	.	few	TGTGCCAGCAGTTACCTTGGGGCGGGCGGTGAGCAGTTCTTC	CASSYLGAGGEQFF
TRBV7-9	TRBJ2-7	.	many	TGTGCCAGCAGCTCGCTGGGACCCCGGTCCTACGAGCAGTACTTC	CASSSLGPRSYEQYF
TRBV18	TRBJ2-5	.	.	TGTGCCAGCTCAGGGGACTCCCCTGTGACCCAGTACTTC	CASSGDSPVTQYF
TRBV4-1	TRBJ2-2	.	few	TGCGCCAGCAGCCAAGATGGGGGCGGGAGCGGGGAGCTGTTTTTT	CASSQDGGGSGELFF
TRBV29-1	TRBJ2-5	.	few	TGCAGCGTTGAATTGGGCAGCGAACAACAAGAGACCCAGTACTTC	CSVELGSEQQETQYF
TRBV28	TRBJ1-2	.	many	TGTGCCAGCAGTTTCCTACCGGACGGGAACTATGGCTACACCTTC	CASSFLPDGNYGYTF
TRBV9	TRBJ1-2	.	.	TGTGCCAGCAGCGTAGTAACAGCTCAAGATGGCTACACCTTC	CASSVVTAQDGYTF
TRBV11-2	TRBJ1-1	TRBD1	many	TGTGCCAGCAGCGTGAGGACAGGGGTACATTGGGCTTTCTTT	CASSVRTGVHWAFF
TRBV19	TRBJ2-7	.	.	TGTGCCAGTAGTCCTCGGGGAGGGGGGCACTACGAGCAGTACTTC	CASSPRGGGHYEQYF